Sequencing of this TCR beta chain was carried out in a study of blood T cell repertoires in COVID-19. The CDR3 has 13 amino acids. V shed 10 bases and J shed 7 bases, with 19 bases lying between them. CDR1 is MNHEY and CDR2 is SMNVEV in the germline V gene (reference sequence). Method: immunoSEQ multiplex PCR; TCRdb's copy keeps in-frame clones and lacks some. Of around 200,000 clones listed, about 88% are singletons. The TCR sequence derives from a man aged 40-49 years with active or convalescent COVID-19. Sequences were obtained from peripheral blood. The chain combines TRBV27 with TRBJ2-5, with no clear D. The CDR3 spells CATGGTLSGTQYF. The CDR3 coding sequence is TGTGCCACCGGTGGTACCTTAAGTGGGACCCAGTACTTC.